The present entry profiles one TCR beta chain with its context. Its antigen remains unidentified. The CDR3 extends over 14 amino acids. Germline CDR1 is LNHDA and CDR2 is SQIVND (reference sequence). V was pared by 8 bases and J by 8 bases, with 9 bases of the junction left unmatched. Only in-frame clones appear in the TCRdb table, and some are missing; sequencing was by immunoSEQ multiplex PCR. The profile shows about 64,000 clones, approximately 90% of them singletons. The data derive from a study of graft-versus-host responses after intestinal transplantation. Broader study findings: Recipient marrow held GvH clones, some first seen in ileum or blood.

The TCR sequence derives from a human donor who was the organ donor for an intestinal transplant. The chain employs TRBV19 and TRBJ1-4; 9 bases fit TRBD1. Specimen: unstimulated CD8+ T cells sorted from spleen or lymph node cells, collected before transplant. The CDR3, as DNA: TGTGCCAGTGCCGCCGACAGGGGGGCGGAAAAACTGTTTTTT. Encoded protein: CASAADRGAEKLFF.